Detailed here is one T cell receptor (beta chain). No antigen is known for it. Clones were read by immunoSEQ multiplex PCR, and TCRdb kept only the in-frame ones, dropping some. The sample lists around 66,000 clones, approximately 75% seen once, with roughly 4% in the top ten. The germline gives CDR1 SGHTA, CDR2 FQGNSA. The CDR3 extends over 15 amino acids. The V end was cut by 1 base, the J end by 0 bases, with 9 bases between. The data originate from a study of vaccination effects on CD4 cells after COVID-19. ViraFEST used viral peptide pools to expand antigen-specific CD4+ T cells before sequencing. CD4+ T cell isolation took place after less than 13 days of culture. Absence of prior SARS-CoV-2 infection characterized the vaccine recipients, who showed negative nucleocapsid antibodies. Cultivation was performed at a few million PBMC per well with 9 to 10 IU/ml IL-2 and 10 ug/ml peptides added.

The sequence was obtained from a human donor who received a COVID-19 vaccine. The specimen was CD4+ T cells from PBMCs cultured with HCoV-OC43 spike peptides, collected before COVID-19 vaccination. Subset specified: HCoV-OC43 spike overlapping peptide pool stimulation. This chain connects TRBV7-2 to TRBJ1-1; unclear D gene. The CDR3 DNA reads TGTGCCAGCAGCTTAGTTCCGCTTTTGAACACTGAAGCTTTCTTT. This translates into CASSLVPLLNTEAFF.